This entry describes one T cell receptor (beta chain). The antigen is undetermined. This record comes from a study of cytomegalovirus exposure and HLA in healthy donors. Study-level background: Unique TCRs from HLA-typed donors, roughly 89 million of them, were held in an early data release. Findings of the study overall: It was taken for granted in presence/absence analyses that sequencing depth across donors was roughly uniform. Most sequenced TCRs were rare (though some public TCRs occurred in many donors).

PCR used 60 Vbeta primers and 13 Jbeta primers. Here immunoSEQ multiplex PCR was the method, and the copy in TCRdb shows in-frame clones only, minus some. Found here are under 150,000 clones, 82% of them singletons; the top ten hold roughly 8.2%. Germline V CDR1 and CDR2: LNHDA, SQIVND (reference sequence). V was pared by 4 bases and J by 3 bases, with 17 bases of the junction left unmatched. The CDR3 loop spans 20 amino acids. Sample: PBMCs. This clonotype was obtained from a woman between 45 and 60 years old in good health and CMV-seropositive. The gene calls are TRBV19 and TRBJ2-2, with 10 positions matching TRBD1. DNA for the CDR3: TGTGCCAGTAGTACCCGCACCCTTGGACAGGGGGTGGGATACACCGGGGAGCTGTTTTTT. Residues: CASSTRTLGQGVGYTGELFF.